These 5 T cell receptor beta chains originate from one sample sequenced in a study of cytomegalovirus exposure and HLA in healthy donors. PCR primers comprised 60 Vbeta and 13 Jbeta primers. Method: immunoSEQ multiplex PCR; TCRdb's copy keeps in-frame clones and lacks some. The sample gives 220,000 or so clones, 65% to 75% of which show up once; 1.5% to 2% is in the top ten. The sample consisted of PBMCs. These TCRs come from a woman aged 30 to 39 in good health and CMV-seronegative.

This chain connects TRBV28 to TRBJ2-2; the D gene is possibly TRBD1 (6 bases). Germline-derived CDR1 and CDR2 are MDHEN and SYDVKM. V was pared by 2 bases and J by 3 bases, with 13 bases between. The CDR3 covers 16 residues. CDR3 amino acids: CASSLVLGTHTGELFF. CDR3 coding DNA: TGTGCCAGCAGTTTAGTGTTGGGGACACACACCGGGGAGCTGTTTTTT.

This clone showed up just once. The chain is built from TRBV29-1 and TRBJ2-7; tentative D call: TRBD2 (5 bases). The V end lost 5 bases, the J end lost 0 bases, and 8 bases lay between the germline ends. CDR3 length: 12 residues. The germline CDR1 and CDR2 sequences are SQVTM and ANQGSEA. This chain's CDR3 is CSVLGNSYEQYF. The CDR3 DNA reads as TGCAGCGTTCTCGGGAACTCCTACGAGCAGTACTTC.

This chain links TRBV5-6 with TRBJ2-7; 7 bases are shared with TRBD2. Germline V gene lookup returns CDR1 SGHDT and CDR2 YYEEEE. After removal of 4 bases from V and 3 bases from J, the junction contained 1 base not matched to a gene. The CDR3 sequence is 12 residues long. CDR3 region: CASSGRGYEQYF. The CDR3 nucleotides read TGTGCCAGCAGCGGGAGGGGCTACGAGCAGTACTTC. Combining the CDR3 with reference TRBV5-6 and TRBJ2-7 gives the whole variable domain DAGVTQSPTHLIKTRGQQVTLRCSPKSGHDTVSWYQQALGQGPQFIFQYYEEEERQRGNFPDRFSGHQFPNYSSELNVNALLLGDSALYLCASSGRGYEQYFGPGTRLTVT.

This clone appeared once. This chain uses TRBV5-4 with TRBJ2-5, with a tentative D call TRBD2 (6 bases). The CDR3 is 13 amino acids. Germline V gene sequence: CDR1 SGHNT, CDR2 YYREEE (reference sequence). Trimming took off 5 bases at V and 2 bases at J, with 10 bases between the two ends. The CDR3, as DNA: TGTGCCAGCAGTCTGGGGGGTCAAGAGACCCAGTACTTC. Its protein product is CASSLGGQETQYF. Variable domain in full (rest from reference TRBV5-4 and TRBJ2-5): ETGVTQSPTHLIKTRGQQVTLRCSSQSGHNTVSWYQQALGQGPQFIFQYYREEENGRGNFPPRFSGLQFPNYSSELNVNALELDDSALYLCASSLGGQETQYFGPGTRLLVL.

The V gene is TRBV4-2, the J gene TRBJ1-6, with D perhaps matching TRBD1 (5 bases). CDR3 length: 16 residues. The germline V and J ends were trimmed by 0 bases and 11 bases, with 17 bases remaining between them. Germline CDR1 is LGHNA and CDR2 is YNFKEQ. CDR3 region: CASSQDRITGRTPLHF. The DNA for the CDR3 is TGTGCCAGCAGCCAAGATCGTATTACAGGAAGGACACCCCTCCACTTT.